This T cell receptor (beta chain) was obtained from a study of shared clonotypes between healthy human individuals. Here immunoSEQ multiplex PCR was the method, and the copy in TCRdb shows in-frame clones only, minus some. The sample has 2,500,000 or so clones, roughly 93% seen once; the top ten hold approximately 0.36%. The V gene lost 3 bases and the J gene lost 3 bases, with 6 bases spanning the gap. The CDR3 contains 13 residues. The germline V gene encodes CDR1 ENHRY and CDR2 SYGVKD. The study's findings and limits: Non-shared clonotypes showed lower generation probabilities than clonotypes common to all four donors.

To note about this clone: Its antigen is unknown.

Sequencing was performed on naive CD4+ T cells from PBMCs. Described subset: CD45RA+ positively selected. This chain uses TRBV10-3 with TRBJ1-5; D is ambiguous. The sequence derives from a man between 18 and 35 years old in good health. Some clones in this sample may be carry-over from other donors' samples. CDR3: CAISDGINQPQHF. The CDR3 region has the DNA TGTGCCATCAGTGACGGGATCAATCAGCCCCAGCATTTT.